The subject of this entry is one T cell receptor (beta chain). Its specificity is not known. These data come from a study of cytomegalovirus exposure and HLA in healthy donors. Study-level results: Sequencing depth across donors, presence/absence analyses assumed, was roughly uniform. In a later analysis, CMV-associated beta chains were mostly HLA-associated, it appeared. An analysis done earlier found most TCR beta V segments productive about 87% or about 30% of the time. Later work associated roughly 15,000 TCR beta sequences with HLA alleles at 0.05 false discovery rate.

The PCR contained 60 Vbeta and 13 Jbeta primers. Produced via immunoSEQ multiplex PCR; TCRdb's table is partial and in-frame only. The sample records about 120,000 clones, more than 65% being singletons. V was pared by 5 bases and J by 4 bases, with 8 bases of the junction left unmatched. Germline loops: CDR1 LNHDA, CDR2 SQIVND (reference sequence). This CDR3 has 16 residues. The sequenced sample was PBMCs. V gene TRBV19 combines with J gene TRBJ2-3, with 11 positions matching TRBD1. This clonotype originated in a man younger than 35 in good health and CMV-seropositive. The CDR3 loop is CASSFLPGQGADTQYF. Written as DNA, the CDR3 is TGTGCCAGTAGTTTTCTCCCGGGACAGGGGGCAGATACGCAGTATTTT.